These 21 T cell receptor beta chains were all obtained from the same sample, sequenced in a study of OX40 agonist ivuxolimab in advanced cancers. The protocol was immunoSEQ multiplex PCR, while the TCRdb copy is restricted to in-frame clones and leaves out a portion. The sample lists 55,000 to 75,000 clones, about four fifths occurring once. The specimen was CD4+ or CD8+ T cells sorted from blood, collected in a trial of the OX40 agonist ivuxolimab. These receptors were obtained from an adult with an advanced solid tumor such as melanoma, head and neck, liver or kidney cancer.

The chain employs TRBV5-4 and TRBJ2-7, with a tentative D call TRBD1 (6 bases). V was shortened by 5 bases and J by 2 bases, with 14 bases between the two germline ends. The germline gives CDR1 SGHNT, CDR2 YYREEE (reference sequence). The CDR3 is 14 residues long. CDR3 sequence (DNA): TGTGCCAGCAGTCCAGGGGCCGCCGCCTACGAGCAGTACTTC. Amino acid sequence: CASSPGAAAYEQYF.

The rearrangement joins TRBV4-3 to TRBJ2-2; unclear D gene. The CDR3 extends over 17 amino acids. V was trimmed by 0 bases and J by 2 bases, leaving 13 bases between them. Germline V CDR1 and CDR2: LGHNA, YSLEER. The CDR3 loop is CASSQDLPVSNTGELFF. The CDR3 region has the DNA TGCGCCAGCAGCCAAGATCTACCAGTCAGTAACACCGGGGAGCTGTTTTTT.

This clone was picked up a small number of times. The V and J genes are TRBV10-1 and TRBJ1-2; D not resolved. Trimming took off 2 bases at V and 2 bases at J, with 6 bases between the two ends. Germline CDR1 reads WNHNN; CDR2 reads SYGVQD (reference sequence). The CDR3 spans 13 residues. The CDR3 DNA sequence: TGCGCCAGCAGTGAGGACGCAAACTATGGCTACACCTTC. This encodes CASSEDANYGYTF.

The table lists this clone with a few counts. Written as DNA, the CDR3 is TGTGCCAGCAGTTTGGACAGGGCCAATAGCAATCAGCCCCAGCATTTT. Its translation: CASSLDRANSNQPQHF. V and J are TRBV6-5 and TRBJ1-5; the match to TRBD1 covers 8 bases. Germline trimming cut 4 bases from V and 0 bases from J; bases unmatched to any gene: 5. The CDR3 runs to 16 residues. Per germline, CDR1 MNHEY and CDR2 SVGAGI.

The rearrangement joins TRBV9 to TRBJ2-1; the match to TRBD2 covers 8 bases. CDR3 size: 14 residues. Germline CDR1 reads SGDLS; CDR2 reads YYNGEE. The V and J ends lost 7 bases and 11 bases, in that order; junction bases with no gene match: 14. The chain's CDR3 is CASAPLSGGGKQFF. CDR3 bases: TGTGCCAGCGCCCCCTTGAGCGGGGGTGGGAAGCAGTTCTTC. The full variable domain, rest sourced from reference TRBV9 and TRBJ2-1, is DSGVTQTPKHLITATGQRVTLRCSPRSGDLSVYWYQQSLDQGLQFLIQYYNGEERAKGNILERFSAQQFPDLHSELNLSSLELGDSALYFCASAPLSGGGKQFFGPGTRLTVL.

V gene TRBV10-3 combines with J gene TRBJ1-5; no clear D. V lost 0 bases to trimming and J lost 3 bases, with 6 bases between them. This CDR3 region has 14 residues. Germline CDR1 is ENHRY and CDR2 is SYGVKD. CDR3: CAISESAPNQPQHF. In nucleotides, the CDR3 is TGTGCCATCAGTGAGTCGGCCCCCAATCAGCCCCAGCATTTT.

The chain has TRBV4-2 and TRBJ1-2; D is unresolved. CDR1 LGHNA and CDR2 YNFKEQ come from the germline V gene. The V and J ends lost 0 bases and 7 bases respectively, with 9 bases between them. The CDR3 has 13 amino acids. CDR3 amino acids: CASSQDDGRGYTF. For the CDR3, the DNA is TGTGCCAGCAGCCAAGATGACGGGCGTGGCTACACCTTC.

The table lists this clone with a few counts. This chain connects TRBV27 to TRBJ2-3; TRBD2 might be the D (5 bases). The CDR3 sequence is 17 residues long. Germline CDR1 MNHEY, CDR2 SMNVEV (reference sequence). With 5 bases removed from V and 2 bases from J, the gap between germline ends came to 20 bases. The CDR3 DNA follows: TGTGCCAGCAGTCCCCGACCCCCGGGAATTTTCACAGATACGCAGTATTTT. Its protein product is CASSPRPPGIFTDTQYF.

The V call is TRBV21-1, the J call TRBJ2-1; the table calls TRBD1, which could not be checked here. TRBV21-1 counts as a pseudogene. The CDR3 contains 18 residues. This CDR3 is CASSNLLGEGDIHNEQFF. CDR3 coding DNA: TGTGCCAGCAGCAATTTGTTGGGCGAGGGGGACATACACAATGAGCAGTTCTTC.

The chain combines TRBV7-9 with TRBJ1-2; 10 bases match TRBD1. Germline CDR1 is SEHNR and CDR2 is FQNEAQ (reference sequence). After removal of 6 bases from V and 2 bases from J, the junction contained 3 bases not matched to a gene. CDR3 size: 14 residues. In nucleotides, the CDR3 is TGTGCCAGCAGTCCGGACAGGGGGAACTATGGCTACACCTTC. It encodes CASSPDRGNYGYTF. Full variable domain (outside the CDR3, taken from reference TRBV7-9 and TRBJ1-2): DTGVSQNPRHKITKRGQNVTFRCDPISEHNRLYWYRQTLGQGPEFLTYFQNEAQLEKSRLLSDRFSAERPKGSFSTLEIQRTEQGDSAMYLCASSPDRGNYGYTFGSGTRLTVV.

This clone was picked up one time. The gene calls are TRBV5-1 and TRBJ1-1, with D tentatively TRBD1 (6 bases). The CDR3 length is 15 residues. Germline V gene lookup returns CDR1 SGHRS and CDR2 YFSETQ. V lost 4 bases, J lost 0 bases, and 13 bases lay in between. Here the CDR3 DNA reads TGCGCCAGCAGCCCCGCGAGACAGGTGAACACTGAAGCTTTCTTT. Amino acids: CASSPARQVNTEAFF.

The rearrangement uses TRBV28 and TRBJ1-2; maybe TRBD1 (6 bases). V was shortened by 8 bases and J by 6 bases, with 19 bases between the two germline ends. This CDR3 comprises 14 residues. CDR1 MDHEN and CDR2 SYDVKM come from the germline V gene. Here the CDR3 DNA reads TGTGCCAGCTCTAGATTGGCAGGGGTAAATGGCTACACCTTC. Amino acid sequence: CASSRLAGVNGYTF.

The table lists this clone with a count of one. CDR3 region: CASSRTFSYNEQFF. Here the CDR3 DNA reads TGCGCCAGCAGCCGGACGTTCTCCTACAATGAGCAGTTCTTC. The rearrangement joins TRBV4-1 to TRBJ2-1; D uncertain. There are 14 residues in the CDR3. Germline loops: CDR1 MGHRA, CDR2 YSYEKL. V lost 4 bases and J 0 bases, leaving 7 bases between the germline ends.

The rearrangement links TRBV11-2 to TRBJ2-1, with 7 bases that match TRBD1. CDR3 size: 16 residues. J lost 8 bases, V lost 5 bases, and 15 bases had no gene match. Germline-derived CDR1 and CDR2 are SGHAT and FQNNGV. The DNA of the CDR3 is TGTGCCAGCAGCGTAAGAAGGGACAGCGCATCGGATGAGCAGTTCTTC. Amino acid sequence: CASSVRRDSASDEQFF.

The gene calls are TRBV7-9 and TRBJ2-1; TRBD2 aligns across 9 bases. This CDR3 contains 15 residues. In germline, CDR1 is SEHNR, CDR2 FQNEAQ (reference sequence). Trimming removed 5 bases from V and 6 bases from J; junction bases left unmatched: 8. This chain's CDR3 is CASSKGGRVSNEQFF. The CDR3 DNA is TGTGCCAGCAGCAAAGGCGGGAGGGTAAGCAATGAGCAGTTCTTC. Full variable domain (missing parts from reference TRBV7-9 and TRBJ2-1): DTGVSQNPRHKITKRGQNVTFRCDPISEHNRLYWYRQTLGQGPEFLTYFQNEAQLEKSRLLSDRFSAERPKGSFSTLEIQRTEQGDSAMYLCASSKGGRVSNEQFFGPGTRLTVL.

The genes are TRBV29-1 and TRBJ1-3; no clear D. Germline loops: CDR1 SQVTM, CDR2 ANQGSEA. V lost 4 bases to trimming and J lost 0 bases, with 13 bases between them. There are 15 residues in the CDR3. Written as DNA, the CDR3 is TGCAGCGTTGCCCTCGAGGGAAGCTCTGGAAACACCATATATTTT. Its protein product is CSVALEGSSGNTIYF. The full variable domain, its missing parts supplied by reference TRBV29-1 and TRBJ1-3, is SAVISQKPSRDICQRGTSLTIQCQVDSQVTMMFWYRQQPGQSLTLIATANQGSEATYESGFVIDKFPISRPNLTFSTLTVSNMSPEDSSIYLCSVALEGSSGNTIYFGEGSWLTVV.

Note on this clone: In the same sample, other DNA sequences code for this CDR3. This chain uses TRBV4-1 with TRBJ1-5; unclear D gene. Trimming cost V 0 bases and J 4 bases, with 13 bases left between them. This CDR3 region has 16 residues. CDR1 MGHRA and CDR2 YSYEKL come from the germline V gene. As DNA, the CDR3 is TGCGCCAGCAGCCAAGATGACCGAGTGGGGAATCAGCCCCAGCATTTT. Translating gives CASSQDDRVGNQPQHF.

V is TRBV19 and J is TRBJ2-5; no clear D. The end of the DNA is better explained by TRBJ2-7, so the J call may be wrong. Germline V gene lookup returns CDR1 LNHDA and CDR2 SQIVND (reference sequence). The CDR3 length is 13 residues. DNA for the CDR3: TGTGCCAGTAGTATGGGCATCGCCTACGAGCAGTACTTC. It is translated as CASSMGIAYEQYF.

The V gene is TRBV27, the J gene TRBJ2-2, with no clear D. Germline CDR1 reads MNHEY; CDR2 reads SMNVEV (reference sequence). The CDR3 length is 17 residues. The ends were cut back, 3 bases at V and 1 base at J, with 15 bases in the middle. The CDR3, as DNA: TGTGCCAGCAGTTTTGATATCAGAAAGATGAACACCGGGGAGCTGTTTTTT. It codes for CASSFDIRKMNTGELFF.

For the CDR3, the DNA is TGCGCCAGCAGCCAAGAATCGGGCGGCAATCAGCCCCAGCATTTT. Amino acid sequence: CASSQESGGNQPQHF. This chain connects TRBV4-1 to TRBJ1-5; no definite D call. CDR1 is MGHRA and CDR2 is YSYEKL in the germline V gene. The length of the CDR3 is 15 residues. The V end was cut by 0 bases, the J end by 2 bases, with 8 bases between.

This chain links TRBV19 with TRBJ2-7; TRBD1 agrees at 10 bases. The CDR3 is 13 residues long. CDR1 is LNHDA and CDR2 is SQIVND in the germline V gene (reference sequence). V gave up 6 bases and J gave up 3 bases; unmatched junction bases: 2. The CDR3 nucleotides read TGTGCCAGTAGGGGGACAGGGGACTACGAGCAGTACTTC. Translating it yields CASRGTGDYEQYF.